A selection of T cell receptor beta chains follows, all from one sample in a study of radiation and T cells in renal cell carcinoma. Clones were read by immunoSEQ multiplex PCR, and TCRdb kept only the in-frame ones, dropping some. This sample carries approximately 14,000 clones, around 65% of them seen once, and the ten largest clones take roughly 27%. Material: tumor tissue, obtained from a patient whose treatment included radiotherapy and nephrectomy. These receptors came from a woman in her 70s with renal cell carcinoma. CDR3s include the opening cysteine and the closing phenylalanine or tryptophan. Each record gives: CDR3 protein, J gene, V gene.

CAARRGTEAFF,TRBJ1-1,TRBV19
CASSLGLGQGGDTQYF,TRBJ2-3,TRBV7-7
CASSVVGTSDTEAFF,TRBJ1-1,TRBV9
CASSDGTSGSYEQYF,TRBJ2-7,TRBV18
CASSPGLQGEQFF,TRBJ2-1,TRBV19
CASSSGQDTDTQYF,TRBJ2-3,TRBV7-9
CASSLDRGYTEAFF,TRBJ1-1,TRBV19
CASTPGPRSNQPQHF,TRBJ1-5,TRBV19
CASSLPYPGGGQETQYF,TRBJ2-5,TRBV5-1
CASSSYRESNEQFF,TRBJ2-1,TRBV5-1
CASSYSGHEKLFF,TRBJ1-4,TRBV6-5
CASSYSLRAYGYTF,TRBJ1-2,TRBV6-5
CASNTRGRNYGYTF,TRBJ1-2,TRBV6-5
CASKWRERSNEQYF,TRBJ2-7,TRBV5-1
CASSPHAGQGSADTQYF,TRBJ2-3,TRBV7-9
CASSEPGGRSGANVLTF,TRBJ2-6,TRBV25-1
CASSTVRGEINANYGYTF,TRBJ1-2,TRBV28
CASSWGPGTGELFF,TRBJ2-2,TRBV4-1
CASNRIEGSEKLFF,TRBJ1-4,TRBV6-1
CASSLPGQALDEQYF,TRBJ2-7,TRBV5-8
CASPGRYSYEQYF,TRBJ2-7,TRBV2
CASRDTGTSGAYEQYF,TRBJ2-7,TRBV6-6
CASSLGGAGAGNTIYF,TRBJ1-3,TRBV7-6
CASSSKGRDRGLGTEAFF,TRBJ1-1,TRBV5-1
CASRNFWGGSEQYF,TRBJ2-7,TRBV2
CASTAASGKEDTQYF,TRBJ2-3,TRBV27
CASSSGLAGAGELFF,TRBJ2-2,TRBV6-5
CASSFTGGPSDTQYF,TRBJ2-3,TRBV5-6
CASKRLAGVLDEQFF,TRBJ2-1,TRBV6-5
CASSVRGFGSPLHF,TRBJ1-6,TRBV2
CASSYSLGTAYNEQFF,TRBJ2-1,TRBV6-5
CASSGRGSDRNEQYF,TRBJ2-7,TRBV10-1
CASRSTGDGEKLFF,TRBJ1-4,TRBV5-5
CASSSQGSGAGETQYF,TRBJ2-5,TRBV7-2
CASSTGQGNSDTQYF,TRBJ2-3,TRBV7-3
CASSWLAGGTDTQYF,TRBJ2-3,TRBV7-8
CASTPGDPSYEQYF,TRBJ2-7,TRBV7-2
CASTRAGGNYGYTF,TRBJ1-2,TRBV28
CASSLGDTGELFF,TRBJ2-2,TRBV27
CASSLAGGVDEQYF,TRBJ2-7,TRBV5-1
CASSWASGNYEQYF,TRBJ2-7,TRBV6-5
CASSLATSGDYEQYF,TRBJ2-7,TRBV11-2
CASSSVLGTALPTRETQYF,TRBJ2-5,TRBV5-1